The 17 T cell receptor beta chains presented below share a single source sample, sequenced in a study of blood T cell repertoires in COVID-19. The method was immunoSEQ multiplex PCR; TCRdb's version includes in-frame clones alone and lacks a portion of them. In the table there are about 53,000 clones, around 83% of which are singletons. The sample was peripheral blood. These receptors were obtained from a man between 65 and 85 years old with active COVID-19.

On this clone: The junction differs from germline at one of its ends, possibly a read error. V and J are TRBV6-5 and TRBJ2-3; 9 bases agree with TRBD1. The CDR3 length is 15 residues. Germline CDR1 MNHEY, CDR2 SVGAGI. Here the CDR3 reads CASSTGQGGDDRQYF. Here the CDR3 DNA reads TGTGCCAGCAGCACGGGACAGGGAGGGGACGATAGGCAGTATTTT.

This chain connects TRBV7-3 to TRBJ2-3, with 7 bases fitting TRBD2. Losses at the gene ends were 4 bases for V and 6 bases for J; bases not matched to a gene: 10. CDR1 and CDR2 from the germline V gene are SGHTA and FQGTGA. This CDR3 has 15 residues. This CDR3 is CASSSPGTKSDTQYF. The DNA for the CDR3 is TGTGCCAGCAGCTCCCCCGGGACTAAATCGGATACGCAGTATTTT.

The V gene is TRBV7-3, the J gene TRBJ2-2; 8 bases map to TRBD1. V shed 5 bases and J 4 bases; nucleotides not matched to a gene: 6. Germline V gene sequence: CDR1 SGHTA, CDR2 FQGTGA. This CDR3 comprises 15 residues. The CDR3 sequence is CASSRDRGGTGELFF. CDR3 in DNA: TGTGCCAGCAGCCGAGACAGGGGAGGCACCGGGGAGCTGTTTTTT.

This clone came up a few times. The V call is TRBV25-1, the J call TRBJ1-1; D ambiguous. Trimming removed 5 bases from V and 5 bases from J, with 6 bases in between. The CDR3 contains 11 residues. Germline CDR1 MGHDK, CDR2 SYGVNS. The DNA for the CDR3 is TGTGCCAGCAGTTACATAACTGAAGCTTTCTTT. Amino acid sequence: CASSYITEAFF.

The chain has TRBV6-6 and TRBJ2-3; 7 nucleotides match TRBD2. The CDR3 consists of 16 residues. Per the germline V gene, CDR1 is MNHNY and CDR2 is SVGAGI (reference sequence). After removal of 11 bases from V and 1 base from J, the junction contained 15 bases not matched to a gene. In DNA, the CDR3 is TGTGCCTCCACCCCGCGAAGGGGAGGGGGCACAGATACGCAGTATTTT. This encodes CASTPRRGGGTDTQYF.

This clone was observed a single time. The chain has TRBV11-3 and TRBJ2-1, with TRBD2 as a possible D gene (5 bases). V was trimmed by 4 bases and J by 4 bases, leaving 8 bases between them. CDR3 length: 13 residues. Per germline, CDR1 SGHNT and CDR2 YENEEA. The CDR3 DNA sequence: TGTGCCAGCAGCTCCTCGGGATACAATGAGCAGTTCTTC. Translation: CASSSSGYNEQFF.

This clone was seen a few times. CDR3 loop: CASSWTSGGADTQYF. CDR3 sequence (DNA): TGTGCCAGCAGTTGGACTAGCGGGGGGGCAGATACGCAGTATTTT. V is TRBV6-2 or TRBV6-3 and J is TRBJ2-3; 15 bases are a match to TRBD2. Germline V gene data show CDR1 as MNHEY and CDR2 as SVGEGT. The CDR3 loop spans 15 amino acids. The junction had 0 bases not matched to a gene; V was cut back by 4 bases and J by 4 bases.

The CDR3, as DNA: TGTGCCAGCAGCTTTCAGGGGAACTACGAGCAGTACTTC. Translating it yields CASSFQGNYEQYF. This chain links TRBV5-6 with TRBJ2-7; TRBD1 is a possible D gene (6 bases). The germline gives CDR1 SGHDT, CDR2 YYEEEE. Trimming shortened V by 2 bases and J by 3 bases, and 9 bases separated the two germline ends. The CDR3 length is 13 residues.

The chain recombines TRBV20-1 with TRBJ1-1; TRBD1 matches at 8 bases. The CDR3 extends over 11 amino acids. Looked up from germline, CDR1 is DFQATT and CDR2 is SNEGSKA (reference sequence). V lost 5 bases and J lost 7; bases outside the gene matches: 3. Written as DNA, the CDR3 is TGCAGTGCTGTCACAGGGGGTGAAGCTTTCTTT. It encodes CSAVTGGEAFF.

This chain uses TRBV25-1 with TRBJ1-2; D is perhaps TRBD1 (6 bases). Trimming pared 7 bases from V and 0 bases from J, leaving 21 bases between. This CDR3 has 17 amino acids. Germline CDR1 MGHDK, CDR2 SYGVNS. The CDR3: CASNRGGPGPANYGYTF. The CDR3 nucleotides read TGTGCCAGCAACCGGGGGGGGCCGGGCCCAGCTAACTATGGCTACACCTTC.

V gene TRBV5-1 combines with J gene TRBJ1-3, with D perhaps TRBD1 (5 bases). The germline V gene encodes CDR1 SGHRS and CDR2 YFSETQ. This CDR3 has 15 amino acids. Trimming shortened V by 0 bases and J by 2 bases, and 9 bases separated the two germline ends. As DNA, the CDR3 is TGCGCCAGCAGCTTGGAGGCAGGGACTGGAAACACCATATATTTT. It is translated as CASSLEAGTGNTIYF.

The gene calls are TRBV11-2 and TRBJ2-5; possible D gene TRBD2, 5 bases. The V and J ends lost 5 bases and 5 bases respectively, with 15 bases between them. The CDR3 totals 14 residues. In germline, CDR1 is SGHAT, CDR2 FQNNGV. DNA of the CDR3: TGTGCCAGCAGCCCAACCAGAGGGTCGGAGACCCAGTACTTC. Residues: CASSPTRGSETQYF.

This clone was counted a few times. The V call is TRBV6-5, the J call TRBJ1-1; 8 positions agree with TRBD1. Losses at the gene ends were 6 bases for V and 2 bases for J; bases not matched to a gene: 5. The CDR3 contains 14 residues. Germline V gives CDR1 MNHEY, CDR2 SVGAGI. In nucleotides, the CDR3 is TGTGCCAGCAGATGGACAGGGAGCAACACTGAAGCTTTCTTT. Its protein is CASRWTGSNTEAFF.

V is TRBV7-2 and J is TRBJ1-4, with D possibly TRBD1 on 5 matching bases. The CDR3 sequence is 16 residues long. The V gene lost 0 bases and the J gene lost 3 bases, with 11 bases spanning the gap. In germline, CDR1 is SGHTA, CDR2 FQGNSA. The CDR3 sequence is CASSLAAGVANEKLFF. For the CDR3, the DNA is TGTGCCAGCAGCTTAGCGGCGGGGGTTGCTAATGAAAAACTGTTTTTT.

This chain connects TRBV9 to TRBJ1-1; 8 bases are a match to TRBD1. Germline CDR1 is SGDLS and CDR2 is YYNGEE. The CDR3 has 14 residues. The V gene end was trimmed by 3 bases and the J gene end by 1 base; junction bases not matched to a gene: 2. The CDR3 nucleotides read TGTGCCAGCAGCGGGACAGGGAGGAACACTGAAGCTTTCTTT. This sequence encodes CASSGTGRNTEAFF.

The chain recombines TRBV14 with TRBJ2-2; D not certain. There are 15 residues in the CDR3. V was shortened by 0 bases and J by 2 bases, with 7 bases between the two germline ends. Germline values: CDR1 SGHDN, CDR2 FVKESK. CDR3 protein: CASSQDRLNTGELFF. The CDR3 bases are TGTGCCAGCAGCCAAGATCGGTTAAACACCGGGGAGCTGTTTTTT.

The genes are TRBV7-9 and TRBJ2-1; TRBD2 matches 8 bases. The length of the CDR3 is 15 residues. V shed 5 bases, J shed 0 bases, and the junction held 3 bases outside the gene matches. Germline loops: CDR1 SEHNR, CDR2 FQNEAQ (reference sequence). In nucleotides, the CDR3 is TGTGCCAGCAGCGGGCGGGGGGCCTCCTACAATGAGCAGTTCTTC. Translated, it gives CASSGRGASYNEQFF.